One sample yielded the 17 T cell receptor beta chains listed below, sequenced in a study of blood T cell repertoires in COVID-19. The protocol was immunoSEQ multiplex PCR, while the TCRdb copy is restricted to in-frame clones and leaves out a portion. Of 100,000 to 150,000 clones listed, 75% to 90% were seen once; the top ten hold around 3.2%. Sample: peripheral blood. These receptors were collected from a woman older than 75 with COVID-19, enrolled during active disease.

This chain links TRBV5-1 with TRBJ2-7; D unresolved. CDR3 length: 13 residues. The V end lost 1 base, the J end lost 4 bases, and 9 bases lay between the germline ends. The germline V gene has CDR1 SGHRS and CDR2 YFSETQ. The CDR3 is CASSLFSRYEQYF. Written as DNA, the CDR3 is TGCGCCAGCAGCTTGTTTTCGCGTTACGAGCAGTACTTC. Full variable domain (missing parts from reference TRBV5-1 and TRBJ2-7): KAGVTQTPRYLIKTRGQQVTLSCSPISGHRSVSWYQQTPGQGLQFLFEYFSETQRNKGNFPGRFSGRQFSNSRSEMNVSTLELGDSALYLCASSLFSRYEQYFGPGTRLTVT.

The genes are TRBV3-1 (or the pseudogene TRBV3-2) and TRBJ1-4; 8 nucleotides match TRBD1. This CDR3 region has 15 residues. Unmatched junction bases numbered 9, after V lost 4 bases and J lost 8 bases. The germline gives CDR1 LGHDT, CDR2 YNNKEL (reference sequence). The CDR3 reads CASSLGTGETEKLFF. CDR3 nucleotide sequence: TGTGCCAGCAGCCTTGGGACAGGCGAAACGGAAAAACTGTTTTTT.

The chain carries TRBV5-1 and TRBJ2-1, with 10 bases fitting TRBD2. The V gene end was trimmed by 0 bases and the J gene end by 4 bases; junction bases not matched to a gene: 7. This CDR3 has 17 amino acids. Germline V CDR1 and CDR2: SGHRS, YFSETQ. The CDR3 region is CASSLARASGSYNEQFF. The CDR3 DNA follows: TGCGCCAGCAGCTTGGCTCGGGCTAGCGGGAGTTACAATGAGCAGTTCTTC.

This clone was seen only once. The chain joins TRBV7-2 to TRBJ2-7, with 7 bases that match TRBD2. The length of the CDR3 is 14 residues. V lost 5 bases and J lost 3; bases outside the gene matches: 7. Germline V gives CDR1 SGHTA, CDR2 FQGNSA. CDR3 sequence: CASSIGGTNYEQYF. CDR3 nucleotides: TGTGCCAGCAGCATAGGAGGGACTAACTACGAGCAGTACTTC.

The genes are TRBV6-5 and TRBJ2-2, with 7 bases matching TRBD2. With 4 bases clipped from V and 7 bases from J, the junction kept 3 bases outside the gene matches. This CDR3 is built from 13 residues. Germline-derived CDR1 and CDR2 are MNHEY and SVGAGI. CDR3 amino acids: CASSWRERGELFF. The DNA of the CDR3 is TGTGCCAGCAGTTGGCGGGAGCGCGGGGAGCTGTTTTTT.

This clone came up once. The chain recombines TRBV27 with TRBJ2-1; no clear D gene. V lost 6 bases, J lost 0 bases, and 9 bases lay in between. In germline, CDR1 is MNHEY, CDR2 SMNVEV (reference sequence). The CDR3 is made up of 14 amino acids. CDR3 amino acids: CASRETGSYNEQFF. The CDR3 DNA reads TGTGCCAGCAGGGAAACGGGCTCCTACAATGAGCAGTTCTTC.

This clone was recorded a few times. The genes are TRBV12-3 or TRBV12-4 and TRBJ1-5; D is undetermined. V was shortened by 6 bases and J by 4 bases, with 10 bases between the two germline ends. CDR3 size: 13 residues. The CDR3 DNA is TGTGCCAGCAGAGCGGACGGGAATCAGCCCCAGCATTTT. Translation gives CASRADGNQPQHF.

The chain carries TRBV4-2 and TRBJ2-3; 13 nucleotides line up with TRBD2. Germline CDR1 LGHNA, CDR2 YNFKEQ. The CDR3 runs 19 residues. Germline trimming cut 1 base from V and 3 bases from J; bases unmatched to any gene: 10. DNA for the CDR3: TGTGCCAGCAGCCAAGTTCCGAGACTAGCGGGAGGTTCGACAGATACGCAGTATTTT. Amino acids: CASSQVPRLAGGSTDTQYF.

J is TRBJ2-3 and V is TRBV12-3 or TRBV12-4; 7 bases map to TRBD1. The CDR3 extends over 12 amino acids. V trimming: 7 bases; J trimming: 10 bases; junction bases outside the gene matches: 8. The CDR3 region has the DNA TGTGCCAGCAACTCCCGGACAGGCTCGCAGTATTTT. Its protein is CASNSRTGSQYF.

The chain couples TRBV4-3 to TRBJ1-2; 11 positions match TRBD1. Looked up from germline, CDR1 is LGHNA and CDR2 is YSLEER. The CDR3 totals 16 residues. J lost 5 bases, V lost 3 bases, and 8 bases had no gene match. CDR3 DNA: TGCGCCAGCAGCCAGGTCGGGACAGGGGGATTATATGGCTACACCTTC. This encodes CASSQVGTGGLYGYTF.

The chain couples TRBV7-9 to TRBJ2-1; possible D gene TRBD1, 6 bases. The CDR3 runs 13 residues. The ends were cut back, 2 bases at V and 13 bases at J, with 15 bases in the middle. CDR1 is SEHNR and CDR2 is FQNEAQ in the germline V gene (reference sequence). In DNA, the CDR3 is TGTGCCAGCAGCTTAAGCGGTCAGGACAGACAGTTCTTC. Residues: CASSLSGQDRQFF.

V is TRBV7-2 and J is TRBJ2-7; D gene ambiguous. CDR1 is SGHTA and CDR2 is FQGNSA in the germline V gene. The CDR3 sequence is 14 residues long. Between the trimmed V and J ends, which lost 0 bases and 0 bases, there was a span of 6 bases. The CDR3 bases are TGTGCCAGCAGCTTAGCGTTCGGCTCCTACGAGCAGTACTTC. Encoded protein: CASSLAFGSYEQYF.

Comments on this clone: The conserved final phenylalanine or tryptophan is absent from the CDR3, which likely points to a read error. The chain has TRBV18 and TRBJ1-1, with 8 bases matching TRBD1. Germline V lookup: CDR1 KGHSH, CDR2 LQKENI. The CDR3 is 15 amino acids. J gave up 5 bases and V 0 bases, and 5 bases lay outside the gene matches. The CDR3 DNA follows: TGTGCCAGCTCACCACCGGTCAGGGGGCAGACTGAAGCTTTCCTT. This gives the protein CASSPPVRGQTEAFL.

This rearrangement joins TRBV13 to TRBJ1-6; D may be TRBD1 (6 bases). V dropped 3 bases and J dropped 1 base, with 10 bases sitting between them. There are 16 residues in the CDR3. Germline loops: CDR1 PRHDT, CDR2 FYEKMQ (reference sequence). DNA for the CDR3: TGTGCCAGCAGCTTCCAGGGGCAATCCTATAATTCACCCCTCCACTTT. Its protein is CASSFQGQSYNSPLHF.

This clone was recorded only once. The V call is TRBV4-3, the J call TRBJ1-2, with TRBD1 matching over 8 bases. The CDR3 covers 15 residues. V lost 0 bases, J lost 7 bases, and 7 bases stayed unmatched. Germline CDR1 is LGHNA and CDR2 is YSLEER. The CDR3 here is CASSQDARTGSGYTF. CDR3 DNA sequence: TGCGCCAGCAGCCAAGATGCGAGGACAGGGAGTGGCTACACCTTC.

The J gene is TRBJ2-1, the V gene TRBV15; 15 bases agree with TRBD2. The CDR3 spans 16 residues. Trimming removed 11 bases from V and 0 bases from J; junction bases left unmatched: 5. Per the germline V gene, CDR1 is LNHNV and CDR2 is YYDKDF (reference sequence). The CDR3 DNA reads TGTGCCGCAGGGGGACTAGCGGGAGGCTCCTACAATGAGCAGTTCTTC. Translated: CAAGGLAGGSYNEQFF.

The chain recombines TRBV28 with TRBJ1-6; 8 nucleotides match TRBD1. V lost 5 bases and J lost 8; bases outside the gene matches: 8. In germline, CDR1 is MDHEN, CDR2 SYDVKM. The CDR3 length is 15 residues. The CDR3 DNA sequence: TGTGCCAGCAGTCAAGTGGGACAGGTCGATTCACCCCTCCACTTT. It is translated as CASSQVGQVDSPLHF.